The 29 T cell receptor beta chains below all came from one sample that was sequenced in a study of cytomegalovirus exposure and HLA in healthy donors. PCR was performed using 60 Vbeta and 13 Jbeta primers. TCRdb keeps only in-frame clones here, not all; method: immunoSEQ multiplex PCR. Here the sample spans roughly 160,000 clones, around 85% being singletons. Sequencing input: PBMCs. All receptors derive from a man aged 18 to 30 in good health and CMV-seropositive.

This clone was recorded only once. The conserved phenylalanine or tryptophan normally closing the CDR3 is absent here, so this likely arose from a read error. It is unclear where the CDR3 begins or ends on the DNA, so no DNA is shown, and the CDR3 is as TCRdb lists it. The chain joins TRBV6-1 to TRBJ1-2. The CDR3 comprises 13 residues, both ends counted. Germline lookup yields CDR1 MNHNS and CDR2 SASEGT. The CDR3 here is CASSEGGQTRHLL.

The chain joins TRBV10-2 to TRBJ2-1; TRBD2 matches 14 bases. From germline, CDR1 is WSHSY and CDR2 SAAADI. This CDR3 has 15 amino acids. Trimming removed 7 bases from V and 7 bases from J; junction bases left unmatched: 6. CDR3 DNA sequence: TGCGCCAGCAATCGACTAGCGGGGGGGGTAAATGAGCAGTTCTTC. Translating gives CASNRLAGGVNEQFF.

The chain carries TRBV7-9 and TRBJ1-1, with 10 bases identical to TRBD1. The CDR3 consists of 13 residues. The junction had 8 bases not matched to a gene; V was cut back by 5 bases and J by 11 bases. CDR1 and CDR2 (germline): SEHNR, FQNEAQ (reference sequence). The CDR3 spells CASSLRQGASAFF. CDR3 DNA sequence: TGTGCCAGCAGCCTAAGACAGGGGGCCTCGGCTTTCTTT.

The chain uses TRBV10-1 and TRBJ1-2; D unresolved. The germline V gene encodes CDR1 WNHNN and CDR2 SYGVQD (reference sequence). CDR3 length equals 14 residues. Trimming removed 4 bases at V and 2 bases at J, with 11 bases between. The CDR3 loop is CASSAGVTNYGYTF. DNA of the CDR3: TGCGCCAGCAGTGCTGGAGTTACGAACTATGGCTACACCTTC.

CDR3 protein: CASSSPGTLNTEAFF. In DNA form, the CDR3 reads TGTGCCAGCAGCTCACCTGGCACACTGAACACTGAAGCTTTCTTT. V gene TRBV7-9 combines with J gene TRBJ1-1; D unclear. The CDR3 has 15 amino acids. Trimming stripped 4 bases from V and 0 bases from J, with 12 bases between. CDR1 is SEHNR and CDR2 is FQNEAQ in the germline V gene (reference sequence). Complete variable domain (other parts from reference TRBV7-9 and TRBJ1-1): DTGVSQNPRHKITKRGQNVTFRCDPISEHNRLYWYRQTLGQGPEFLTYFQNEAQLEKSRLLSDRFSAERPKGSFSTLEIQRTEQGDSAMYLCASSSPGTLNTEAFFGQGTRLTVV.

The rearrangement joins TRBV2 to TRBJ1-1; TRBD1 matches 8 bases. The CDR3 runs to 14 residues. Trimming took 5 bases from V and 3 from J; bases not matched to a gene: 5. Germline V CDR1 and CDR2: SNHLY, FYNNEI. The CDR3 coding sequence is TGTGCCAGCAGTTCAGGGGGCGATTACACTGAAGCTTTCTTT. It specifies CASSSGGDYTEAFF. The full variable domain, its missing parts supplied by reference TRBV2 and TRBJ1-1, is EPEVTQTPSHQVTQMGQEVILRCVPISNHLYFYWYRQILGQKVEFLVSFYNNEISEKSEIFDDQFSVERPDGSNFTLKIRSTKLEDSAMYFCASSSGGDYTEAFFGQGTRLTVV.

The V and J genes are TRBV5-1 and TRBJ2-3; TRBD2 agrees at 11 bases. Unmatched junction bases numbered 12, after V lost 6 bases and J lost 0 bases. The germline V gene has CDR1 SGHRS and CDR2 YFSETQ. The CDR3 is made up of 18 amino acids. CDR3 nucleotide sequence: TGCGCCAGCAAAGCGGCTAGCGGGGGGATTACTAGCACAGATACGCAGTATTTT. This encodes CASKAASGGITSTDTQYF.

The V call is TRBV5-1, the J call TRBJ2-7, with TRBD1 identical over 9 bases. CDR1 SGHRS and CDR2 YFSETQ come from the germline V gene. There are 16 residues in the CDR3. The V and J ends lost 4 bases and 2 bases, in that order; junction bases with no gene match: 10. The CDR3 DNA follows: TGCGCCAGCAGCGGGGGATCCCGGGACAGGGCCTACGAGCAGTACTTC. Protein sequence: CASSGGSRDRAYEQYF.

The chain links TRBV5-4 to TRBJ2-3; 9 nucleotides agree with TRBD2. The V and J ends lost 1 base and 2 bases, in that order; junction bases with no gene match: 11. This CDR3 is built from 18 residues. The germline V gene encodes CDR1 SGHNT and CDR2 YYREEE (reference sequence). CDR3 loop: CASSLRAGGLQFTDTQYF. The CDR3 nucleotides read TGTGCCAGCAGCTTGAGAGCGGGGGGTCTCCAGTTCACAGATACGCAGTATTTT.

The J gene is TRBJ2-7, the V gene TRBV6-4; 13 bases align to TRBD2. Germline V gene data show CDR1 as MRHNA and CDR2 as SNTAGT. The CDR3 runs to 18 residues. Losses at the gene ends were 4 bases for V and 0 bases for J; bases not matched to a gene: 9. The CDR3 sequence is CASSAGLAGETASYEQYF. DNA of the CDR3: TGTGCCAGCAGTGCCGGACTAGCGGGGGAGACTGCCTCCTACGAGCAGTACTTC.

This chain joins TRBV6-5 and TRBJ2-7; a possible D gene is TRBD2 (5 bases). V lost 6 bases to trimming and J lost 1 base, with 10 bases between them. Germline V gives CDR1 MNHEY, CDR2 SVGAGI. CDR3 length equals 13 residues. In DNA form, the CDR3 reads TGTGCCAGCAGCCCGGACTCGTCCTACGAGCAGTACTTC. Protein sequence: CASSPDSSYEQYF.

The V and J genes are TRBV29-1 and TRBJ2-3; 10 bases line up with TRBD1. V gave up 7 bases and J gave up 3 bases; unmatched junction bases: 10. Germline V gene sequence: CDR1 SQVTM, CDR2 ANQGSEA. The CDR3 contains 15 residues. The CDR3 region is CSASDPDRGTDTQYF. The CDR3 nucleotides are TGCAGCGCATCAGACCCGGACAGGGGGACAGATACGCAGTATTTT.

This clone occurred a few times. The chain links TRBV4-1 to TRBJ2-5; 12 nucleotides align to TRBD1. J gave up 5 bases and V 2 bases, and 6 bases lay outside the gene matches. This CDR3 comprises 16 residues. CDR1 is MGHRA and CDR2 is YSYEKL in the germline V gene. DNA of the CDR3: TGCGCCAGCAGCCAACGGGGACAGGGGGCACGCGAGACCCAGTACTTC. This sequence encodes CASSQRGQGARETQYF.

The chain recombines TRBV19 with TRBJ2-3; 8 bases fit TRBD1. Germline CDR1 reads LNHDA; CDR2 reads SQIVND (reference sequence). This CDR3 region has 19 residues. Trimming took 2 bases from V and 2 from J; bases not matched to a gene: 15. This CDR3 is CASSILGTAGTGNTDTQYF. In nucleotides, the CDR3 is TGTGCCAGTAGTATATTGGGGACGGCCGGGACAGGTAACACAGATACGCAGTATTTT.

The CDR3 DNA follows: TGTGCCAGCAGCTTAGGAGTGACGAACACCGGGGAGCTGTTTTTT. It is translated as CASSLGVTNTGELFF. This chain links TRBV7-7 with TRBJ2-2; D gene unclear. Trimming shortened V by 1 base and J by 0 bases, and 6 bases separated the two germline ends. CDR3 length equals 15 residues. Looked up from germline, CDR1 is SSHAT and CDR2 is FNYEAQ (reference sequence).

The CDR3 loop is CASSLESSYNSPLHF. CDR3 nucleotide sequence: TGCGCCAGCAGCTTGGAGAGCTCCTATAATTCACCCCTCCACTTT. This chain links TRBV5-1 with TRBJ1-6; D remains ambiguous. The germline gives CDR1 SGHRS, CDR2 YFSETQ. The CDR3 is 15 amino acids. Trimming took 0 bases from V and 0 from J, leaving 4 bases between them.

The chain links TRBV7-9 to TRBJ2-5; D is perhaps TRBD1 (6 bases). CDR1 is SEHNR, CDR2 FQNEAQ, per germline (reference sequence). The CDR3 has 14 residues. V was pared by 5 bases and J by 5 bases, with 15 bases between. Written as DNA, the CDR3 is TGTGCCAGCAGCCCAAAAGGGGGTTCGGAGACCCAGTACTTC. This translates into CASSPKGGSETQYF.

The chain uses TRBV5-4 and TRBJ2-5; 11 bases fit TRBD1. This CDR3 is 20 amino acids long. The germline V gene has CDR1 SGHNT and CDR2 YYREEE (reference sequence). The ends lost 4 bases at V and 2 bases at J; junction bases unmatched: 19. This CDR3 reads CASSRGMVFGQGAEQETQYF. The CDR3 bases are TGTGCCAGCAGCCGGGGGATGGTGTTTGGACAGGGGGCGGAACAAGAGACCCAGTACTTC.

The V gene is TRBV7-6, the J gene TRBJ2-3, with 10 bases that match TRBD2. The V segment lost 1 base and the J segment 5 bases; nucleotides outside the gene matches: 6. The CDR3 has 16 amino acids. Germline V gives CDR1 SGHVS, CDR2 FNYEAQ. CDR3 DNA: TGTGCCAGCAGCTTAGGTGCTAGCGGGGGTATAGATACGCAGTATTTT. Encoded protein: CASSLGASGGIDTQYF. Full variable domain (outside the CDR3, taken from reference TRBV7-6 and TRBJ2-3): GAGVSQSPRYKVTKRGQDVALRCDPISGHVSLYWYRQALGQGPEFLTYFNYEAQQDKSGLPNDRFSAERPEGSISTLTIQRTEQRDSAMYRCASSLGASGGIDTQYFGPGTRLTVL.

The chain has TRBV5-7 and TRBJ1-3; a weak D match, TRBD1 (5 bases). TRBV5-7 is treated as an ORF (open reading frame) with a function not yet certain. This CDR3 is 18 amino acids long. V shed 0 bases and J shed 0 bases, with 16 bases lying between them. The CDR3 sequence: CASSLVIARECSGNTIYF. CDR3 nucleotide sequence: TGTGCCAGCAGCTTGGTAATTGCCAGGGAATGCTCTGGAAACACCATATATTTT.

This clone was recorded a few times. The gene calls are TRBV6-5 and TRBJ1-5; D might be TRBD1 (5 bases). Between the trimmed V and J ends, which lost 8 bases and 4 bases, there was a span of 18 bases. Germline V gene data show CDR1 as MNHEY and CDR2 as SVGAGI. CDR3 size: 15 residues. The CDR3 loop is CASASAGVANQPQHF. CDR3 sequence (DNA): TGTGCCAGCGCCTCAGCGGGGGTGGCGAATCAGCCCCAGCATTTT.

The CDR3 here is CASSVSPPDTQYF. CDR3 DNA: TGTGCCAGCAGTGTTAGCCCCCCCGATACGCAGTATTTT. The V call is TRBV6-1, the J call TRBJ2-3; no definite D call. V was cut by 4 bases and J by 6 bases, with 11 bases left in between. This CDR3 has 13 residues. Germline assignment: CDR1 MNHNS and CDR2 SASEGT.

This chain joins TRBV5-6 and TRBJ2-7, with 7 bases lining up with TRBD2. J lost 2 bases, V lost 0 bases, and 2 bases had no gene match. This CDR3 comprises 14 residues. Germline CDR1 and CDR2: SGHDT and YYEEEE. CDR3 DNA: TGTGCCAGCAGCTTGGGGGGGGGAACCTACGAGCAGTACTTC. It translates to CASSLGGGTYEQYF.

V and J are TRBV2 and TRBJ2-7; 12 nucleotides match TRBD1. Germline V gives CDR1 SNHLY, CDR2 FYNNEI. The ends lost 6 bases at V and 6 bases at J; junction bases unmatched: 3. CDR3 size: 13 residues. CDR3 in amino acids: CASRGTGGIEQYF. Here the CDR3 DNA reads TGTGCCAGCAGAGGGACAGGGGGCATCGAGCAGTACTTC.

The chain couples TRBV6-5 to TRBJ1-1; 8 positions agree with TRBD1. Germline V gene data show CDR1 as MNHEY and CDR2 as SVGAGI. The CDR3 sequence is 15 residues long. J was trimmed by 1 base and V by 0 bases; bases with no gene match: 1. DNA of the CDR3: TGTGCCAGCAGTTACTCAGGGACAGGGAACACTGAAGCTTTCTTT. Protein: CASSYSGTGNTEAFF.

The chain uses TRBV29-1 and TRBJ2-7; TRBD1 matches 9 bases. Germline V gene sequence: CDR1 SQVTM, CDR2 ANQGSEA. Trimming removed 4 bases from V and 7 bases from J; junction bases left unmatched: 11. This CDR3 is built from 14 residues. CDR3 region: CSVGRRDRVWEQYF. In DNA, the CDR3 is TGCAGCGTTGGGCGCCGGGACAGGGTATGGGAGCAGTACTTC.

This chain links TRBV19 with TRBJ1-5; 7 nucleotides agree with TRBD1. CDR3 length: 13 residues. Trimming cost V 10 bases and J 2 bases; bases outside gene matches: 5. CDR1 and CDR2 from the germline V gene are LNHDA and SQIVND (reference sequence). The chain's CDR3 is CATRGSGNQPQHF. The CDR3 nucleotides read TGTGCCACCAGGGGGAGCGGCAATCAGCCCCAGCATTTT. The entire variable domain, with the rest obtained from reference TRBV19 and TRBJ1-5, is as follows: DGGITQSPKYLFRKEGQNVTLSCEQNLNHDAMYWYRQDPGQGLRLIYYSQIVNDFQKGDIAEGYSVSREKKESFPLTVTSAQKNPTAFYLCATRGSGNQPQHFGDGTRLSIL.

The chain is built from TRBV29-1 and TRBJ2-1; 8 positions match TRBD1. V lost 7 bases and J lost 5; bases outside the gene matches: 10. Germline values: CDR1 SQVTM, CDR2 ANQGSEA. This CDR3 has 14 amino acids. DNA for the CDR3: TGCAGCGGAACACCGACAGGGGACCACAATGAGCAGTTCTTC. As protein: CSGTPTGDHNEQFF.

The chain combines TRBV27 with TRBJ2-2; 7 nucleotides align to TRBD2. J gave up 5 bases and V 6 bases, and 12 bases lay outside the gene matches. The CDR3 contains 16 residues. CDR1 is MNHEY and CDR2 is SMNVEV in the germline V gene (reference sequence). CDR3: CASSSVGLVETGELFF. As DNA, the CDR3 is TGTGCCAGCAGCTCAGTCGGACTAGTCGAAACCGGGGAGCTGTTTTTT.